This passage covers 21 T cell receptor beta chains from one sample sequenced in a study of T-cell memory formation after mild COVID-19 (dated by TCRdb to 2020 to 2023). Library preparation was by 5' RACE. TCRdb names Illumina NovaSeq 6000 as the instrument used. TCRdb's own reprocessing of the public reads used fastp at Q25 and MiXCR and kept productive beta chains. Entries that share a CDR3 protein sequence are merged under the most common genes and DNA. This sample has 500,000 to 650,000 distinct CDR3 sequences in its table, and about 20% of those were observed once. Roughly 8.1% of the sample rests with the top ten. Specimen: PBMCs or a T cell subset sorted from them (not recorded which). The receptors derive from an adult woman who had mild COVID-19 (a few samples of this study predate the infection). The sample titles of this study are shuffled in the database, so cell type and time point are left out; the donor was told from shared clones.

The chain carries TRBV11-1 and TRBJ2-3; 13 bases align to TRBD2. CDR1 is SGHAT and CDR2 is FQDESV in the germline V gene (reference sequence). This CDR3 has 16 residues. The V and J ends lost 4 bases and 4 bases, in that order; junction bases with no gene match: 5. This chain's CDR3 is CASSSGTSGIPDTQYF. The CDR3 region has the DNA TGTGCCAGCAGCTCCGGGACTAGCGGGATCCCAGATACGCAGTATTTT.

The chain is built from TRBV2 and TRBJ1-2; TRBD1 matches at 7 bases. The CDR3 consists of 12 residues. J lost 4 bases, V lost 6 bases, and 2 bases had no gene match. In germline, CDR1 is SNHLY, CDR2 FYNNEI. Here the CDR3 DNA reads TGTGCCAGCAGGAACAGGGGCTATGGCTACACCTTC. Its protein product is CASRNRGYGYTF.

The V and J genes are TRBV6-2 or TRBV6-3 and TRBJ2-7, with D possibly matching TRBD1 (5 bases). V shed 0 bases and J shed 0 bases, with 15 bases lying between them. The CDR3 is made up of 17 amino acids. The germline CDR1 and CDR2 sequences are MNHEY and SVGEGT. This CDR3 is CASSYSRQLLSSYEQYF. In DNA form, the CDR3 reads TGTGCCAGCAGTTACTCAAGACAGCTATTGAGCTCCTACGAGCAGTACTTC.

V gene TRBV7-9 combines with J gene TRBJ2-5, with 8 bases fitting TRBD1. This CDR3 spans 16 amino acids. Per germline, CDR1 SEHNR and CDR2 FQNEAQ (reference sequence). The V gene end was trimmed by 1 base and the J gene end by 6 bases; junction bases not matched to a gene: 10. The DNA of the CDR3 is TGTGCCAGCAGCTTAGATCCAGGGGGCCCGCGGAAGACCCAGTACTTC. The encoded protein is CASSLDPGGPRKTQYF.

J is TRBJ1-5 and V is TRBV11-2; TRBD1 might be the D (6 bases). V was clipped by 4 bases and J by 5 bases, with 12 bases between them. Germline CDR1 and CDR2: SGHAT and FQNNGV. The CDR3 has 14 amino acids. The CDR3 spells CASSSDRSYQPQHF. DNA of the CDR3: TGTGCCAGCAGCTCCGACAGGTCCTATCAGCCCCAGCATTTT.

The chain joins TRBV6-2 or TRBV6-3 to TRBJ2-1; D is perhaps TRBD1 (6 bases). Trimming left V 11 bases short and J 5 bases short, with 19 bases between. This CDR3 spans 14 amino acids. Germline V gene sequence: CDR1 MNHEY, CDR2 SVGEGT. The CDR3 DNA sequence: TGTGCCGGGGGCACAGGGCTTCGGAACAATGAGCAGTTCTTC. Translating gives CAGGTGLRNNEQFF.

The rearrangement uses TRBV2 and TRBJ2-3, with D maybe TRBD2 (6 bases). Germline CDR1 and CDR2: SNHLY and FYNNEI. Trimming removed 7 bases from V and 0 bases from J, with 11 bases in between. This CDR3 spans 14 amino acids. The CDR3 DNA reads TGTGCCAGCACGGGAGAAGCTAGCACAGATACGCAGTATTTT. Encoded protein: CASTGEASTDTQYF.

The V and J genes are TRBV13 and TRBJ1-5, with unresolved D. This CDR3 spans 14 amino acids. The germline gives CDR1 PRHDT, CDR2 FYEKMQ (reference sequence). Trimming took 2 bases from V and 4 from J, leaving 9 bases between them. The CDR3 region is CASSLPGLNQPQHF. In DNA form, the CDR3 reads TGTGCCAGCAGCTTACCCGGACTTAATCAGCCCCAGCATTTT. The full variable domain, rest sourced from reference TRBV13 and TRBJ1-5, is AAGVIQSPRHLIKEKRETATLKCYPIPRHDTVYWYQQGPGQDPQFLISFYEKMQSDKGSIPDRFSAQQFSDYHSELNMSSLELGDSALYFCASSLPGLNQPQHFGDGTRLSIL.

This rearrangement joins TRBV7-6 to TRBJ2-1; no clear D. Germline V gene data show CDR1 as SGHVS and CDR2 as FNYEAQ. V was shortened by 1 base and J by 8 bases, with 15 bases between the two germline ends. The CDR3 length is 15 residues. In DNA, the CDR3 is TGTGCCAGCAGCTTAGTTTCCAAGCCCAATGATGAGCAGTTCTTC. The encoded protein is CASSLVSKPNDEQFF.

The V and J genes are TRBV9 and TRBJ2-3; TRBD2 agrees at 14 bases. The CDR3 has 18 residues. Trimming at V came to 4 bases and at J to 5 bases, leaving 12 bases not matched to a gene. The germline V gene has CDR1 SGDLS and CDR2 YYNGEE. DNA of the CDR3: TGTGCCAGCAGCCTAATCGGGACTAGCGGGAGTCGGGGAGATACGCAGTATTTT. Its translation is CASSLIGTSGSRGDTQYF.

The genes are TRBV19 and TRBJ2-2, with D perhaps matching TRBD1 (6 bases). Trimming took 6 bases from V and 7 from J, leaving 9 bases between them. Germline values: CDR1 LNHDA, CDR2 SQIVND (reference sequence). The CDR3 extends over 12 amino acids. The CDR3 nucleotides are TGTGCCAGTAGGCAGGGGTACGGGGAGCTGTTTTTT. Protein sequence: CASRQGYGELFF. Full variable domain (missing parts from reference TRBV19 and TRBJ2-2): DGGITQSPKYLFRKEGQNVTLSCEQNLNHDAMYWYRQDPGQGLRLIYYSQIVNDFQKGDIAEGYSVSREKKESFPLTVTSAQKNPTAFYLCASRQGYGELFFGEGSRLTVL.

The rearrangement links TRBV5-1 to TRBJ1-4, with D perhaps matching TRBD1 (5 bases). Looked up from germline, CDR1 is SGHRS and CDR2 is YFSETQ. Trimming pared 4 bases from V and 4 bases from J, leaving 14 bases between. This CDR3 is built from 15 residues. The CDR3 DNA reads TGCGCCAGCAGCCCTAACGATGGGGGTAATGAAAAACTGTTTTTT. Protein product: CASSPNDGGNEKLFF.

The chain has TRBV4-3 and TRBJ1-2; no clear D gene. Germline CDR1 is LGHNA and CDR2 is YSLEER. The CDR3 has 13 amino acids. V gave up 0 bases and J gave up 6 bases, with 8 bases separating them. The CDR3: CASSQDMVDGYTF. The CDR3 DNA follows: TGCGCCAGCAGCCAAGATATGGTGGATGGCTACACCTTC.

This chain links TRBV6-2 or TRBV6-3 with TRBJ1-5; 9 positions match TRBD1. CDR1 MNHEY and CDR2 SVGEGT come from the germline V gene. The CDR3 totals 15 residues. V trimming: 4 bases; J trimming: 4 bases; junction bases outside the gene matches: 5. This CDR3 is CASSSGQGPNQPQHF. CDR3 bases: TGTGCCAGCAGTTCCGGACAGGGGCCTAATCAGCCCCAGCATTTT.

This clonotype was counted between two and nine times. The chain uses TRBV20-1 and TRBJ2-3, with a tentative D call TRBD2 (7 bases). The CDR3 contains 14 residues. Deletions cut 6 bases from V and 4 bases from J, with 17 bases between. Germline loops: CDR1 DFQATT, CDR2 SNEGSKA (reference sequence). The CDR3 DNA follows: TGCAGTGCCAGCCCCGGGGGGCACTCAGATACGCAGTATTTT. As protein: CSASPGGHSDTQYF.

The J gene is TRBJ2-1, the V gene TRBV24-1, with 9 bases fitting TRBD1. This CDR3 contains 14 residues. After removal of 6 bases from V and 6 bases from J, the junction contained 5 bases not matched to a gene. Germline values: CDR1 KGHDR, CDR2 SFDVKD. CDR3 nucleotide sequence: TGTGCCACCAGTAGATCGACAGGGGGCAATGAGCAGTTCTTC. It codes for CATSRSTGGNEQFF.

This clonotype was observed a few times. The CDR3 DNA reads as TGTGCCACCGGGACTCCCGATTGGGATCAGCCCCAGCATTTT. Translating gives CATGTPDWDQPQHF. The J gene is TRBJ1-5, the V gene TRBV10-3; a possible D gene is TRBD1 (5 bases). With 10 bases removed from V and 5 bases from J, the gap between germline ends came to 18 bases. This CDR3 has 14 residues. Germline loops: CDR1 ENHRY, CDR2 SYGVKD.

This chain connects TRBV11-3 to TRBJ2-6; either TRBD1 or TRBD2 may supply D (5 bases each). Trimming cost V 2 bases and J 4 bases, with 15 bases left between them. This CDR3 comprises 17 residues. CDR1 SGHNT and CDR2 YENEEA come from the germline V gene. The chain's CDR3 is CASSLRGELPGANVLTF. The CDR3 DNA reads TGTGCCAGCAGCTTAAGGGGAGAGCTCCCCGGGGCCAACGTCCTGACTTTC.

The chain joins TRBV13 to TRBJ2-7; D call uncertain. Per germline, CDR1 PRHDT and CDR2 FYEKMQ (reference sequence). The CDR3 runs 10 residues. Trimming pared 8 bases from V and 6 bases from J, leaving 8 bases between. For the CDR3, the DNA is TGTGCCAGCTCTGGGCCCGAGCAGTACTTC. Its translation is CASSGPEQYF.

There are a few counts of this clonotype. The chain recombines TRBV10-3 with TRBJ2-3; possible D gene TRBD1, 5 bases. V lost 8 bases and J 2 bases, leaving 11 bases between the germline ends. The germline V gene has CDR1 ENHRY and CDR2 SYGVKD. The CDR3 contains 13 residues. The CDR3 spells CAIGATDTDTQYF. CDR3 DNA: TGTGCCATCGGGGCGACAGACACAGATACGCAGTATTTT.

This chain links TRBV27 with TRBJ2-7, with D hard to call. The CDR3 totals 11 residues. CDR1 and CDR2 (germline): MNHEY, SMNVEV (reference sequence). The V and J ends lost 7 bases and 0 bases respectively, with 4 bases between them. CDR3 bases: TGTGCCAGCACCATCTCCTACGAGCAGTACTTC. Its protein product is CASTISYEQYF.